The next 11 T cell receptor beta chains were all read from a single sample in a study of read filtering for tumor transcriptome and immune sequencing. This library used about 400 ng RNA and molecular barcoded adaptors spanning alpha/delta and beta/gamma chains. MiXCR, run by TCRdb on the reads, gives a single entry per CDR3 protein. Of over 50,000 distinct CDR3 sequences in the sample, about 21% were seen once. The sequencing input was a population of CD138-negative cells sorted from bone marrow. These receptors all come from a donor over 35 with multiple myeloma.

The CDR3 reads CASSVSGLVQETQYF. In DNA, the CDR3 is TGCGCCAGCAGCGTCAGTGGGCTCGTCCAAGAGACCCAGTACTTC. The chain couples TRBV5-1 to TRBJ2-5; D not certain. The CDR3 is 15 residues long. The germline V and J ends were trimmed by 4 bases and 1 base, with 14 bases remaining between them. Germline CDR1 and CDR2: SGHRS and YFSETQ.

This clonotype was detected many times. The chain recombines TRBV18 with TRBJ2-1, with TRBD2 identical over 15 bases. The CDR3 is 16 residues long. The V gene end was trimmed by 5 bases and the J gene end by 9 bases; junction bases not matched to a gene: 8. From germline, CDR1 is KGHSH and CDR2 LQKENI. As DNA, the CDR3 is TGTGCCAGCTCAGACCCGGGACTAGCGGGAGGTGGTGAGCAGTTCTTC. Encoded protein: CASSDPGLAGGGEQFF.

This clonotype was counted between two and nine times. The rearrangement joins TRBV7-2 to TRBJ1-2; TRBD1 matches 11 bases. The V gene end was trimmed by 4 bases and the J gene end by 3 bases; junction bases not matched to a gene: 4. This CDR3 region has 15 residues. Germline values: CDR1 SGHTA, CDR2 FQGNSA. The CDR3 here is CASSSQGQGDYGYTF. In nucleotides, the CDR3 is TGTGCCAGCAGCTCGCAGGGACAGGGGGACTATGGCTACACCTTC.

This clonotype is labeled medium-sized. The chain uses TRBV18 and TRBJ2-1, with D possibly TRBD2 on 6 matching bases. Germline CDR1 KGHSH, CDR2 LQKENI. The V gene lost 3 bases and the J gene lost 1 base, with 10 bases spanning the gap. This CDR3 comprises 15 residues. The CDR3 coding sequence is TGTGCCAGCTCACCCGGAGGAGGGTCCTACAATGAGCAGTTCTTC. Translating it yields CASSPGGGSYNEQFF.

This clonotype appeared many times. The chain recombines TRBV2 with TRBJ1-1; D is unclear. Looked up from germline, CDR1 is SNHLY and CDR2 is FYNNEI. The CDR3 sequence is 14 residues long. Between the trimmed V and J ends, which lost 4 bases and 0 bases, there was a span of 9 bases. Here the CDR3 reads CASSAETVNTEAFF. The DNA of the CDR3 is TGTGCCAGCAGTGCCGAGACCGTGAACACTGAAGCTTTCTTT.

On this clonotype: A much larger clone differs from this one at a single base, so this may be a read error. The gene calls are TRBV12-3 or TRBV12-4 and TRBJ2-3; 8 nucleotides line up with TRBD2. This CDR3 spans 14 amino acids. V was pared by 5 bases and J by 1 base, with 2 bases of the junction left unmatched. CDR3 sequence reads: CASSLGRGTDTQYF. For the CDR3, the DNA is TGTGCCAGCAGTCTCGGGAGGGGCACAGATACGCAGTATTTT.

In its sample, this clonotype was seen many times. The chain joins TRBV29-1 to TRBJ2-3; a possible D gene is TRBD2 (6 bases). CDR3 length: 13 amino acids. Germline CDR1 SQVTM, CDR2 ANQGSEA. The CDR3: CTASGPITDTQYF. CDR3 in DNA: TGCACCGCGAGCGGGCCTATCACAGATACGCAGTATTTT.

At least ten counts were recorded for this clonotype. The chain's CDR3 is CASSSTGRTEAFF. The CDR3 coding sequence is TGTGCCAGCAGTTCCACAGGCCGCACTGAAGCTTTCTTT. The chain employs TRBV6-2 or TRBV6-3 and TRBJ1-1, with D perhaps matching TRBD1 (5 bases). CDR1 and CDR2 from the germline V gene are MNHEY and SVGEGT. The CDR3 covers 13 residues. Trimming stripped 4 bases from V and 4 bases from J, with 10 bases between.

This clonotype was observed at least ten times. This chain links TRBV5-4 with TRBJ2-2, with 10 bases lining up with TRBD1. The ends lost 5 bases at V and 5 bases at J; junction bases unmatched: 6. Germline V CDR1 and CDR2: SGHNT, YYREEE (reference sequence). The length of the CDR3 is 15 residues. CDR3 loop: CASRAGTGATGELFF. In DNA, the CDR3 is TGTGCCAGCAGGGCCGGGACAGGGGCAACCGGGGAGCTGTTTTTT.

The sample holds many counts of this clonotype. V gene TRBV5-1 combines with J gene TRBJ1-6, with no clear D. This CDR3 spans 17 amino acids. Trimming cost V 4 bases and J 1 base, with 15 bases left between them. Germline V lookup: CDR1 SGHRS, CDR2 YFSETQ. The CDR3 here is CASSPGSSRSYNSPLHF. CDR3 coding DNA: TGCGCCAGCAGCCCTGGGAGCTCGAGGTCCTATAATTCACCCCTCCACTTT.

The table lists this clonotype with many counts. The genes are TRBV12-5 and TRBJ2-1; TRBD2 matches at 12 bases. Per the germline V gene, CDR1 is LGHNT and CDR2 is FRNRAP. CDR3 size: 16 residues. With 7 bases clipped from V and 6 bases from J, the junction kept 10 bases outside the gene matches. CDR3 nucleotide sequence: TGTGCTAGTGCCCCACCTGGGACTAGCGGGTTCAATGAGCAGTTCTTC. It codes for CASAPPGTSGFNEQFF.